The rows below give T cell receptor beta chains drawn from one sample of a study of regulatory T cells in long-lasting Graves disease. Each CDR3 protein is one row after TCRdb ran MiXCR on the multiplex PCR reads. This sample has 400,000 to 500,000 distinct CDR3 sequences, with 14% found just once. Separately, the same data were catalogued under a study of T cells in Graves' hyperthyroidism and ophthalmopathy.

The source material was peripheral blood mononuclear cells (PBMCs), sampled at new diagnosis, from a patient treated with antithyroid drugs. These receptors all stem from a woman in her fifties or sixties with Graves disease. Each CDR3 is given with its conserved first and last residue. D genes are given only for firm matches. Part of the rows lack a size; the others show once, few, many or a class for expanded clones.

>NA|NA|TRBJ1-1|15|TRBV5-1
TGCGCCAGCAGCTTGGGGCCCGGGTTTGACACTGAAGCTTTCTTT
CASSLGPGFDTEAFF
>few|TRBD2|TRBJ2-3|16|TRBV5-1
TGCGCCAGCAGCATGGAAACTAGCGGGAGCTTCGATACGCAGTATTTT
CASSMETSGSFDTQYF
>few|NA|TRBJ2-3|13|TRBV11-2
TGTGCCAGCGCGAGGTCCCTCACAGATACGCAGTATTTT
CASARSLTDTQYF
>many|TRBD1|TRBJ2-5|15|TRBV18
TGTGCCAGCTCAGTGGACAGGGCCACGACAGAGACCCAGTACTTC
CASSVDRATTETQYF
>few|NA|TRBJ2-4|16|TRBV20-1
TGCAGTGCTAGAGATATCGCAGGGGCGGACTTCGACATTCAGTACTTC
CSARDIAGADFDIQYF
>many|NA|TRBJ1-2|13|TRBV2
TGTGCCAGCAGTACCGGGGCGACGGGTGGCTACACCTTC
CASSTGATGGYTF
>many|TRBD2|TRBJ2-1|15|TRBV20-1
TGCAGTGCTAGTGTTGGGACTAGGGTCTACAATGAGCAGTTCTTC
CSASVGTRVYNEQFF
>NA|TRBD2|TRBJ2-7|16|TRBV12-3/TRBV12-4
TGTGCCAGCAGCCAAGCCAGCGGGGAAAGCTCCTACGAGCAGTACTTC
CASSQASGESSYEQYF
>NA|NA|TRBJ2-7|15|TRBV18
TGTGCCAGCTCACCACCGACTAACGGGAAGGACGAGCAGTACTTC
CASSPPTNGKDEQYF
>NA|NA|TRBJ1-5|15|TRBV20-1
TGCAGTGCTAAGACCGCGGCCAGGAGGGGTCAGCCCCAGCATTTT
CSAKTAARRGQPQHF
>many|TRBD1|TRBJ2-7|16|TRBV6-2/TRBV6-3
TGTGCCAGCAGTGGCAGAAGGACAGGGGGCTCCTACGAGCAGTACTTC
CASSGRRTGGSYEQYF
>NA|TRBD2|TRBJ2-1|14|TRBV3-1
TGTGCCAGCAGCCAGGACAGCGGGGGAGGTGAGCAGTTCTTC
CASSQDSGGGEQFF
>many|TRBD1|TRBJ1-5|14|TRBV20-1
TGCAGTGCTAGCCCGGGGACAGGTTATCAGCCCCAGCATTTT
CSASPGTGYQPQHF
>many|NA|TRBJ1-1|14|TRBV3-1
TGTGCCAGCAGCCAAGATCATCAGGGAGTGAGAGCTTTCTTT
CASSQDHQGVRAFF
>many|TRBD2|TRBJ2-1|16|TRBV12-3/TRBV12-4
TGTGCCAGCAGTCCCCGGACTAGCGGGGCCTACCATGAGCAGTTCTTC
CASSPRTSGAYHEQFF
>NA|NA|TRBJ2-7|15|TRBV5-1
TGCGCCAGCAGCTTGGCCGGGACACCCCCCTACGAGCAGTACTTC
CASSLAGTPPYEQYF
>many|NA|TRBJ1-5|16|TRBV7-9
TGTGCCAGCAGCTTAAGTATGGGGGAGAGCAATCAGCCCCAGCATTTT
CASSLSMGESNQPQHF
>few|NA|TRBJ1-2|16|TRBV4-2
TGTGCCAGCAGCCAAGGTGTCGCCAGGGGCAACTATGGCTACACCTTC
CASSQGVARGNYGYTF
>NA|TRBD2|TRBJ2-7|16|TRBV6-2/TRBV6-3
TGTGCCAGCAGTTACAGTGGCGGGAGTGGATACCACGAGCAGTACTTC
CASSYSGGSGYHEQYF
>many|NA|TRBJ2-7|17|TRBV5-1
TGCGCCAGCAGCACCAGACCGACGGTCGAAAGCTCCTACGAGCAGTACTTC
CASSTRPTVESSYEQYF
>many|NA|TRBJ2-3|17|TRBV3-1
TGTGCCAGCAGCCAAGATCGAGGAGGGCCCCGCCCAGATACGCAGTATTTT
CASSQDRGGPRPDTQYF
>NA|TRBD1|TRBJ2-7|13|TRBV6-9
TGTGCCAGCAGTTCGACAGGGGTCCGTGAGCAGTACTTC
CASSSTGVREQYF
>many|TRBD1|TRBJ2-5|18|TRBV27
TGTGCCAGCACCCGCACGAACACGACAGGGGACATACAAGAGACCCAGTACTTC
CASTRTNTTGDIQETQYF
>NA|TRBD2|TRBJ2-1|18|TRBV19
TGTGCCAGTAGTATAAGCCCCCATCTAGCGGGATTTTACAATGAGCAGTTCTTC
CASSISPHLAGFYNEQFF
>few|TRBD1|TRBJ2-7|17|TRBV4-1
TGCGCCAGCAGCCAAGGGACAGGGGCGGGGTTTTCCTACGAGCAGTACTTC
CASSQGTGAGFSYEQYF
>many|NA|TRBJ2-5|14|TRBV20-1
TGCAGTGCTCTACGAAGCTCGGGGCAAGAGACCCAGTACTTC
CSALRSSGQETQYF
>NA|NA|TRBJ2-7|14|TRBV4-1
TGCGCCAGCAGCGAATCGGACTGGGGGTACGAGCAGTACTTC
CASSESDWGYEQYF
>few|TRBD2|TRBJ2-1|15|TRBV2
TGTGCCAGCGGGGGGGCTAGCGGGAATTACAATGAGCAGTTCTTC
CASGGASGNYNEQFF
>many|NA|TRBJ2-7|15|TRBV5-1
TGTGCCAGCAGCTTAGAGGGGCAGGGTTCCTACGAGCAGTACTTC
CASSLEGQGSYEQYF
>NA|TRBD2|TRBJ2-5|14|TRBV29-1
TGCAGCGTTGAATACCCAGCGGGAGTAGAGACCCAGTACTTC
CSVEYPAGVETQYF
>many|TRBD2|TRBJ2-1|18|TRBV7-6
TGTGCCAGCAGCTTAGCCGGGGAGCTAGCGGGACCCTACAATGAGCAGTTCTTC
CASSLAGELAGPYNEQFF
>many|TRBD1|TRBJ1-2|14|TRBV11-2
TGTGCCAGCAGCGGCCGGGACAGGGTCTATGGCTACACCTTC
CASSGRDRVYGYTF
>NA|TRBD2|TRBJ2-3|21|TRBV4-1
TGCGCCAGCAGCCAAAGAAGATTCGTGGGGACTAGCGGGAGGGAGGCAGATACGCAGTATTTT
CASSQRRFVGTSGREADTQYF
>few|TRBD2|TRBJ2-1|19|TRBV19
TGTGCCAGTAGTGTTACCCCCTTCGGACTAGCGGGAGTTTCGGATGAGCAGTTCTTC
CASSVTPFGLAGVSDEQFF
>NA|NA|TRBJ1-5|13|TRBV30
TGTGCCTGGAGTGCTTCGGTTGGTCAGCCCCAGCATTTT
CAWSASVGQPQHF
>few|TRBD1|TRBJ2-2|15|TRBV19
TGTGCCAGTACCGCCAGGGGGATACTAGTCGGGGAGCTGTTTTTT
CASTARGILVGELFF
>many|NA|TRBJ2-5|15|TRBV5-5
TGTGCCAGCAGACCACAGGTCCTACACCAAGAGACCCAGTACTTC
CASRPQVLHQETQYF
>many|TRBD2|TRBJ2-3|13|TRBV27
TGTGCCAGCTGGCGGGAGCGGACAGATACGCAGTATTTT
CASWRERTDTQYF
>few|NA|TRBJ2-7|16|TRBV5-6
TGTGCCAGCAGCTTGGAGGGACTATTCCCTAGGGGGGAGCAGTACTTC
CASSLEGLFPRGEQYF
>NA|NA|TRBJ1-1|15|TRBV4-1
TGCGCCAGCAGCCAAGATCAAGAGGATAGCACTGAAGCTTTCTTT
CASSQDQEDSTEAFF
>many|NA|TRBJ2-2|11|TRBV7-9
TGTGCCAGCAGCTTTTTCGGGGAGCTGTTTTTT
CASSFFGELFF
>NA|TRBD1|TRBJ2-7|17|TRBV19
TGTGCCAGTAGTTCACGCGGACAGGGCCTAAGAGTCTACGAGCAGTACTTC
CASSSRGQGLRVYEQYF
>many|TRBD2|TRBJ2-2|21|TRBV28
TGTGCCAGCAGTTTACCCCGACTAGCGGGAGGGCGCCGAACAAGAACCGGGGAGCTGTTTTTT
CASSLPRLAGGRRTRTGELFF
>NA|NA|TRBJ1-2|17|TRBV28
TGTGCCAGTCAGCAAAAAAAACTCGGACACGCTGCGGAGGGCTACACCTTC
CASQQKKLGHAAEGYTF
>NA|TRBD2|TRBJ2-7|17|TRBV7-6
TGTGCCAGCAGCTTAGCGCCTAGCGGGAGCGGGGGTTACGAGCAGTACTTC
CASSLAPSGSGGYEQYF
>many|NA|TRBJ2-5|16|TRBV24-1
TGTGCCACCAGTGAACCCAACAGGGGAGGGGGGGAGACCCAGTACTTC
CATSEPNRGGGETQYF
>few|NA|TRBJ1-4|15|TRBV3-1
TGTGCCAGCAGCCCCGGTGGGACACCGACCGAAAAACTGTTTTTT
CASSPGGTPTEKLFF
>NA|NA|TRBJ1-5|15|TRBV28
TGTGCCAGCAGTTTAGGAGGAATCGACAATCAGCCCCAGCATTTT
CASSLGGIDNQPQHF